The rows below give T cell receptor beta chains drawn from one sample of a study of shared clonotypes between healthy human individuals. Libraries were prepared by immunoSEQ multiplex PCR; TCRdb keeps only in-frame clonotypes and omits some of them. The sample lists a few hundred thousand clones; around 76% were seen once. Sequenced: PBMCs. Receptor source: a woman in her forties in good health. Some clones in this sample may be carry-over from other donors' samples. The CDR3 runs from the conserved cysteine through the conserved F or W. D genes are given only for firm matches. Size values are once, few and many counts, or a class for expanded clones, and some rows have none.

J: TRBJ2-7; D: TRBD1; size: -; V: TRBV7-3; DNA: TGTGCCAGCAGCAGGACAGGGAGCTCCTACGAGCAGTACTTC; CDR3: CASSRTGSSYEQYF
J: TRBJ2-5; D: -; size: -; V: TRBV7-2; DNA: TGTGCCAGCAGCTTATATACGGAGACCCAGTACTTC; CDR3: CASSLYTETQYF
J: TRBJ2-2; D: -; size: -; V: TRBV7-3; DNA: TGTGCCAGCAGCGCCGTAGTCACCGGGGAGCTGTTTTTT; CDR3: CASSAVVTGELFF
J: TRBJ2-1; D: TRBD2; size: -; V: TRBV6-1; DNA: TGTGCCAGCAGTGACAGACTAGCGGGAGGGTTTTACAATGAGCAGTTCTTC; CDR3: CASSDRLAGGFYNEQFF
J: TRBJ1-2; D: TRBD1; size: -; V: TRBV27; DNA: TGTGCCAGCAGTTTCTCGGGGACAGGGGGTAGCTACACCTTC; CDR3: CASSFSGTGGSYTF
J: TRBJ2-3; D: -; size: -; V: TRBV28; DNA: TGTGCCAGCAGTCCACCCCGCCGGGACGGACTCACAGATACGCAGTATTTT; CDR3: CASSPPRRDGLTDTQYF
J: TRBJ2-7; D: -; size: -; V: TRBV19; DNA: TGTGCCAGTAGTGGACAGCTCCTTTACGAGCAGTACTTC; CDR3: CASSGQLLYEQYF
J: TRBJ1-2; D: TRBD1; size: -; V: TRBV5-1; DNA: TGCGCCAGCAGCTTGGGACAGGGCGGCTATGGCTACACCTTC; CDR3: CASSLGQGGYGYTF
J: TRBJ2-7; D: -; size: -; V: TRBV18; DNA: TGTGCCAGCTCACCATTTGCCAGGGATTACGAGCAGTACTTC; CDR3: CASSPFARDYEQYF
J: TRBJ1-1; D: -; size: few; V: TRBV19; DNA: TGTGCCAGTAGTAGAATAAAGACTGAAGCTTTCTTT; CDR3: CASSRIKTEAFF
J: TRBJ2-7; D: -; size: -; V: TRBV28; DNA: TGTGCCAGCAGTTTAAGGGGTTTTTGGTTATACGAGCAGTACTTC; CDR3: CASSLRGFWLYEQYF
J: TRBJ2-7; D: TRBD1; size: few; V: TRBV10-2; DNA: TGCGCCAGCAGGGACAGGGCGTACGAGCAGTACTTC; CDR3: CASRDRAYEQYF
J: TRBJ1-4; D: -; size: -; V: TRBV9; DNA: TGTGCCAGCAGCGTAGCCGACGGAGAGAATGAAAAACTGTTTTTT; CDR3: CASSVADGENEKLFF
J: TRBJ1-1; D: -; size: -; V: TRBV9; DNA: TGTGCCAGCAGCGTTTCCGGGGACACTGAAGCTTTCTTT; CDR3: CASSVSGDTEAFF
J: TRBJ2-4; D: TRBD2; size: -; V: TRBV7-2; DNA: TGTGCCAGCAGCTTAGCATTGGTCGCTAGCGGGAGTAGTCGGGTTCAGTACTTC; CDR3: CASSLALVASGSSRVQYF
J: TRBJ2-3; D: -; size: -; V: TRBV4-2; DNA: TGTGCCAGCAGCCCCGGGTCATCACCTGGGGCAGATACGCAGTATTTT; CDR3: CASSPGSSPGADTQYF
J: TRBJ2-2; D: -; size: -; V: TRBV15; DNA: TGTGCCACCAGCAGGGACAGAACCGCCGGGGAGCTGTTTTTT; CDR3: CATSRDRTAGELFF
J: TRBJ2-6; D: -; size: -; V: TRBV5-4; DNA: TGTGCCAGCAGCTTACTAGCTTCTGGGGCCAACGTCCTGACTTTC; CDR3: CASSLLASGANVLTF
J: TRBJ2-3; D: -; size: -; V: TRBV7-9; DNA: TGTGCCAGCAGCTTAGACGTGGGAGTAACAGATACGCAGTATTTT; CDR3: CASSLDVGVTDTQYF
J: TRBJ1-5; D: -; size: -; V: TRBV6-1; DNA: TGTGCCAGCACACCCGATGGGGGGCCCGGTCAGCCCCAGCATTTT; CDR3: CASTPDGGPGQPQHF
J: TRBJ2-2; D: TRBD2; size: few; V: TRBV9; DNA: TGTGCCAGCAGCGTAGGTATAGCGGGAGCTGGGGAGCTGTTTTTT; CDR3: CASSVGIAGAGELFF
J: TRBJ2-3; D: -; size: -; V: TRBV10-3; DNA: TGTGCCACGAGGAGCACAGATACGCAGTATTTT; CDR3: CATRSTDTQYF
J: TRBJ2-3; D: TRBD2; size: -; V: TRBV5-1; DNA: TGCGCCAGCAGGGAGACTAGCGGGAGGATCACAGATACGCAGTATTTT; CDR3: CASRETSGRITDTQYF
J: TRBJ1-6; D: -; size: -; V: TRBV2; DNA: TGTGCCAGCAGAGGAGATTCACCCCTCCACTTT; CDR3: CASRGDSPLHF
J: TRBJ2-3; D: TRBD2; size: -; V: TRBV6-1; DNA: TGTGCCAGCAGCCGGACTAGCGATACAGATACGCAGTATTTT; CDR3: CASSRTSDTDTQYF
J: TRBJ1-4; D: -; size: -; V: TRBV9; DNA: TGTGCCAGCAGCGGGCCATCTGCGGGTACTAATGAAAAACTGTTTTTT; CDR3: CASSGPSAGTNEKLFF
J: TRBJ2-7; D: -; size: -; V: TRBV29-1; DNA: TGCAGCGTTGGGGTGGCGGGCTACGAGCAGTACTTC; CDR3: CSVGVAGYEQYF
J: TRBJ1-1; D: -; size: few; V: TRBV20-1; DNA: TGCAGTGCTAGACGTAACACTGAAGCTTTCTTT; CDR3: CSARRNTEAFF
J: TRBJ2-1; D: -; size: -; V: TRBV21-1; DNA: TGTGCCAGCAGACTAGATTTACACCATTCCGACAATGAGCAGTTCTTC; CDR3: CASRLDLHHSDNEQFF
J: TRBJ2-3; D: TRBD2; size: -; V: TRBV10-1; DNA: TGCGCCAGCAGTGAGACTAGCGGGAGGACAGATACGCAGTATTTT; CDR3: CASSETSGRTDTQYF